This T cell receptor beta chain was sequenced in a study of cytomegalovirus exposure and HLA in healthy donors. On the study more broadly: Among the approximately 410 genotyped donors, around 81% were placed in the Caucasian-associated ancestry cluster.

Study findings and constraints: Upon later analysis, TCR association rates were observed to vary by HLA locus, being highest for DRB1 and lowest for HLA-C. There were 150 to 200 TCR beta chains listed as cytomegalovirus-associated.

The CDR3 spans 14 residues. Germline loops: CDR1 MNHNS, CDR2 SASEGT. Germline trimming cut 6 bases from V and 0 bases from J; bases unmatched to any gene: 4. The primer mix had 60 Vbeta and 13 Jbeta primers. The repertoire was sequenced with immunoSEQ multiplex PCR; TCRdb's copy has only in-frame clones and lacks some. The sample shows roughly 190,000 clones, approximately 82% of them seen only once. This clone showed up just a few times. As yet, its antigen is unknown. The specimen was PBMCs. This TCR was recovered from a woman younger than 35 in good health and CMV-seronegative. V is TRBV6-1 and J is TRBJ1-1; 7 nucleotides match TRBD1. DNA of the CDR3: TGTGCCAGCAGGGAGACAGGGTTGAACACTGAAGCTTTCTTT. This gives the protein CASRETGLNTEAFF.